This T cell receptor (beta chain) is from a study of T cells after posttransplantation cyclophosphamide. General study points: After PTCy, TRB diversity resembled that of CNI/methotrexate controls. Donor CD8+ memory clones often dominated recipient blood repertoires at later times. TRB overlap between skin or GI tissue T cells and blood was limited.

Busulfan-fludarabine conditioning, marrow transplant, and cyclophosphamide on days +3 and +4 were administered. Only in-frame clones appear in the TCRdb table, and some are missing; sequencing was by immunoSEQ multiplex PCR. The sample consists of about 4,500 clones, 80% of them appearing once. In regard to this clone: The antigen is undetermined.

V lost 0 bases and J 0 bases, leaving 6 bases between the germline ends. Germline CDR1 MGHDK, CDR2 SYGVNS. The length of the CDR3 is 14 residues. The source material was PBMCs, sampled after allogeneic stem cell transplant with posttransplant cyclophosphamide. The genes are TRBV25-1 and TRBJ2-7; no clear D gene. This clonotype was obtained from a male patient aged 45-60 years who received an allogeneic stem cell transplant from a related donor and was CMV-positive. Some T cells may be provided by the graft donor. In DNA, the CDR3 is TGTGCCAGCAGTGAATATCTAGACTCCTACGAGCAGTACTTC. It yields the protein CASSEYLDSYEQYF.